The 3 T cell receptor beta chains given below trace back to one sample, sequenced in a study of cytomegalovirus exposure and HLA in healthy donors. With 60 Vbeta and 13 Jbeta primers, the PCR was carried out. Some clones are missing from TCRdb's copy, which holds only in-frame ones; the method was immunoSEQ multiplex PCR. Found here are about 130,000 clones, 80% of them singletons; the top ten hold more than 8%. Input material: PBMCs. The receptor source for this set is a young man in good health and CMV-seropositive.

This clone turned up a few times. J is TRBJ1-4 and V is TRBV30; 8 bases are a match to TRBD1. Germline V gene lookup returns CDR1 GTSNPN and CDR2 SVGIG (reference sequence). Unmatched junction bases numbered 8, after V lost 6 bases and J lost 8 bases. This CDR3 has 13 amino acids. CDR3 loop: CACSRDRPEKLFF. The DNA for the CDR3 is TGTGCCTGCAGCCGGGACAGGCCGGAAAAACTGTTTTTT.

The chain combines TRBV6-5 with TRBJ2-3; TRBD1 is a possible D gene (5 bases). The germline V gene has CDR1 MNHEY and CDR2 SVGAGI. This CDR3 comprises 13 residues. Between the trimmed V and J ends, which lost 2 bases and 6 bases, there was a span of 9 bases. CDR3 in amino acids: CASSYRAGDTQYF. In DNA form, the CDR3 reads TGTGCCAGCAGTTACCGGGCAGGGGATACGCAGTATTTT.

The rearrangement links TRBV7-8 to TRBJ1-1, with TRBD1 identical over 8 bases. Germline values: CDR1 SGHVS, CDR2 FQNEAQ. V lost 3 bases and J lost 4; bases outside the gene matches: 7. The CDR3 has 15 residues. The CDR3 nucleotides are TGTGCCAGCAGCTTCTTCGTTACAGGGGGCACTGAAGCTTTCTTT. Amino acids: CASSFFVTGGTEAFF.